The source of this T cell receptor beta chain is a study of T cell changes during pregnancy in multiple sclerosis. Produced via immunoSEQ multiplex PCR; TCRdb's table is partial and in-frame only. Of about 55,000 clones listed, 94% are singletons. The germline V and J ends were trimmed by 8 bases and 6 bases, with 19 bases remaining between them. Germline V lookup: CDR1 MDHEN, CDR2 SYDVKM. The length of the CDR3 is 14 residues. The origin of this receptor is a female donor with multiple sclerosis, enrolled in a pregnancy study. This specimen was CD8+ T cells from peripheral blood mononuclear cells, taken in the third trimester of pregnancy. The chain carries TRBV28 and TRBJ1-2; D is undetermined. CDR3 sequence (DNA): TGTGCCAGCCTAAGTCGGGGTAGCCTAAATGGCTACACCTTC. It codes for CASLSRGSLNGYTF.